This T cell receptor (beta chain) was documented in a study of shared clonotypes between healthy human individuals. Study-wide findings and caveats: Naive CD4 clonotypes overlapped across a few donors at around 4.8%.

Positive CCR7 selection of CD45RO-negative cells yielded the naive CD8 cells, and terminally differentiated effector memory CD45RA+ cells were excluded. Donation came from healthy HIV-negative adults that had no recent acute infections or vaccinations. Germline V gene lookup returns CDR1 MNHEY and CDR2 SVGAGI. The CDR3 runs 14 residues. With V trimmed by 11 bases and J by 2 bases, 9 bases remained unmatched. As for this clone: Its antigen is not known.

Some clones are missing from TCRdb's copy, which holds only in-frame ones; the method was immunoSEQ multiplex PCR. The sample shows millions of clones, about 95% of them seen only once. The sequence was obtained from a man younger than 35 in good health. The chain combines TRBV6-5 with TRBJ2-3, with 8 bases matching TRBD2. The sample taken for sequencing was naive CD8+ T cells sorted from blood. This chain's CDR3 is CASRPAGVTDTQYF. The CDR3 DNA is TGTGCCTCGAGGCCAGCGGGAGTCACAGATACGCAGTATTTT.